Listed here is a single T cell receptor (beta chain). The data stem from a study of blood T cell repertoires in COVID-19. Across the whole study: Sites across the United States, Italy and Spain contributed samples from acute and convalescent COVID-19. T cells, B-cell-depleted T cells, or PBMCs supplied cDNA or gDNA.

V was pared by 1 base and J by 0 bases, with 9 bases between. Germline V gene lookup returns CDR1 KGHSH and CDR2 LQKENI. This CDR3 has 16 residues. The authors' processing: Reference gene primer amplification gave nucleated cell count estimates. The protocol was immunoSEQ multiplex PCR, while the TCRdb copy is restricted to in-frame clones and leaves out a portion. V and J calls and clone size are given by that table; D and trimming were obtained from the DNA. The sample has around 260,000 clones; approximately 85% are singletons. The TCR was taken from a human donor in a cohort sampled during active COVID-19. Sequenced input: peripheral blood. This chain uses TRBV18 with TRBJ2-2, with a weak D call TRBD2 (5 bases). CDR3 DNA sequence: TGTGCCAGCTCACCACGAAGCGGAACGAACACCGGGGAGCTGTTTTTT. Its protein is CASSPRSGTNTGELFF. Based on the CDR3 plus reference TRBV18 and TRBJ2-2, the full variable domain is NAGVMQNPRHLVRRRGQEARLRCSPMKGHSHVYWYRQLPEEGLKFMVYLQKENIIDESGMPKERFSAEFPKEGPSILRIQQVVRGDSAAYFCASSPRSGTNTGELFFGEGSRLTVL.